This TCR beta chain is drawn from a study of follicular helper T cells after annual influenza vaccination. As for time point: 2015-2016 season, 7 days after influenza vaccination. Before and after seasonal inactivated influenza vaccination, adults gave blood for sorting CD4 subsets for sequencing. Findings of the study overall: ICOS-CD38- cTfh most often held earlier Day 7 ICOS+CD38+ clones.

Some clones are missing from TCRdb's copy, which holds only in-frame ones; the method was immunoSEQ multiplex PCR. The sample lists some 10,000 clones, roughly 85% occurring once. Trimming cost V 5 bases and J 1 base, with 14 bases left between them. Germline V gene data show CDR1 as MDHEN and CDR2 as SYDVKM. The CDR3 has 15 residues. Comments on this clone: The antigen is not known.

The specimen comprised CXCR5- memory CD4+ T cells sorted from blood, sampled 7 days after influenza vaccination. The receptor was derived from an adult who received the influenza vaccine. This chain connects TRBV28 to TRBJ1-1; D unclear. CDR3: CASSIGRIRNTEAFF. The CDR3 DNA reads TGTGCCAGCAGTATAGGGAGGATTAGGAACACTGAAGCTTTCTTT.